Listed here are 30 T cell receptor beta chains from one sample, sequenced in a study of T cell clones after liver transplantation (dated by TCRdb to between 2018 and 2021). To prepare the library, the immunoSEQ multiplex PCR assay was applied. The table was pulled from immuneACCESS by TCRdb, which kept in-frame rearrangements only. Such tables lose some clones; where checked, under half of the loss comes from unresolved V genes, and the rest has no known cause. For this sample there are some 80,000 clones; roughly four fifths appear just once. The ten top clones hold more than 0.45% of the sample. The material sequenced was CD4+ T cells from blood, taken just over 45 months after liver transplant. These receptors originate from a human patient who received a liver transplant. Post transplant, some T cells may arise from the graft donor.

This rearrangement joins TRBV19 to TRBJ2-7; 14 nucleotides match TRBD2. CDR1 is LNHDA and CDR2 is SQIVND in the germline V gene (reference sequence). The ends lost 5 bases at V and 9 bases at J; junction bases unmatched: 6. The CDR3 contains 14 residues. CDR3 coding DNA: TGTGCCAGTAGTCCGGGACTAGCGGGAGTGGTGCAGTACTTC. Its translation: CASSPGLAGVVQYF.

The V gene is TRBV29-1, the J gene TRBJ1-5; 7 nucleotides agree with TRBD1. V dropped 6 bases and J dropped 4; count of bases not matched to a gene: 3. CDR3 length equals 12 residues. Germline V CDR1 and CDR2: SQVTM, ANQGSEA. CDR3 in DNA: TGCAGCGTAAAACAGGGGAATCAGCCCCAGCATTTT. Translated, it gives CSVKQGNQPQHF.

This CDR3 reads CASSLGLAAIGAKTNTGELFF. The CDR3 bases are TGTGCCAGCAGTTTGGGACTAGCGGCTATCGGGGCAAAGACGAACACCGGGGAGCTGTTTTTT. J is TRBJ2-2 and V is TRBV28, with 11 bases identical to TRBD2. The CDR3 spans 21 residues. Per germline, CDR1 MDHEN and CDR2 SYDVKM. With 3 bases clipped from V and 0 bases from J, the junction kept 15 bases outside the gene matches.

CDR3 nucleotide sequence: TGCAGCATTTCCCCCAGGGTCACTGAAGCTTTCTTT. Translated, it gives CSISPRVTEAFF. This chain joins TRBV29-1 and TRBJ1-1; D perhaps matches TRBD1 (5 bases). Germline-derived CDR1 and CDR2 are SQVTM and ANQGSEA. The CDR3 consists of 12 residues. V lost 8 bases and J lost 4, with 14 bases in between. Using reference TRBV29-1 and TRBJ1-1 for the parts outside the CDR3, the full variable domain is SAVISQKPSRDICQRGTSLTIQCQVDSQVTMMFWYRQQPGQSLTLIATANQGSEATYESGFVIDKFPISRPNLTFSTLTVSNMSPEDSSIYLCSISPRVTEAFFGQGTRLTVV.

V and J are TRBV6-5 and TRBJ2-3; 12 bases align to TRBD2. The CDR3 contains 16 residues. The V segment lost 4 bases and the J segment 3 bases; nucleotides outside the gene matches: 5. Looked up from germline, CDR1 is MNHEY and CDR2 is SVGAGI. The DNA of the CDR3 is TGTGCCAGCAGTTTTACAACTAGCGGGAGGACAGATACGCAGTATTTT. Encoded protein: CASSFTTSGRTDTQYF.

The V gene is TRBV6-5, the J gene TRBJ2-2; D not certain. The germline V and J ends were trimmed by 5 bases and 5 bases, with 6 bases remaining between them. Germline V gene sequence: CDR1 MNHEY, CDR2 SVGAGI. The CDR3 is 12 amino acids. CDR3 sequence reads: CASSDLTGELFF. CDR3 nucleotide sequence: TGTGCCAGCAGTGACCTGACCGGGGAGCTGTTTTTT.

The rearrangement uses TRBV5-1 and TRBJ2-6, with D possibly being TRBD1 (6 bases). Germline-derived CDR1 and CDR2 are SGHRS and YFSETQ. This CDR3 region has 16 residues. Trimming pared 4 bases from V and 0 bases from J, leaving 11 bases between. CDR3 loop: CASSGGLSSGANVLTF. The CDR3 DNA is TGCGCCAGCAGCGGGGGCCTTTCCTCTGGGGCCAACGTCCTGACTTTC.

The chain is built from TRBV4-1 and TRBJ2-5, with 13 bases matching TRBD2. This CDR3 has 16 residues. The V and J ends lost 4 bases and 3 bases, in that order; junction bases with no gene match: 5. Germline V gene data show CDR1 as MGHRA and CDR2 as YSYEKL. The CDR3 DNA sequence: TGCGCCAGCAGCCTGACTAGCGGGGGGAAGAAAGAGACCCAGTACTTC. It yields the protein CASSLTSGGKKETQYF.

The V gene is TRBV6-1, the J gene TRBJ1-3, with D unclear. The germline V gene has CDR1 MNHNS and CDR2 SASEGT. Trimming shortened V by 4 bases and J by 4 bases, and 2 bases separated the two germline ends. There are 11 residues in the CDR3. CDR3 region: CASSAGNTIYF. The CDR3 DNA sequence: TGTGCCAGCAGTGCAGGAAACACCATATATTTT.

The J gene is TRBJ1-4, the V gene TRBV7-2; D might be TRBD1 (5 bases). The V gene lost 7 bases and the J gene lost 8 bases, with 17 bases spanning the gap. The CDR3 spans 14 residues. CDR1 and CDR2 from the germline V gene are SGHTA and FQGNSA. CDR3 nucleotides: TGTGCCAGCAAGAACCCAGGGCTCGGGGAAAAACTGTTTTTT. Protein: CASKNPGLGEKLFF.

As to this clone: A read error may account for a junction end that differs from germline. This sequence joins TRBV7-2 and TRBJ2-3; D possibly corresponds to TRBD1 (5 bases). CDR3 length equals 16 residues. CDR1 is SGHTA and CDR2 is FQGNSA in the germline V gene. The CDR3 DNA reads as TGTGCCAGCAGCAGCTCGACAGCGTCTCTCACAAATACGCAGTATTTT. Its protein product is CASSSSTASLTNTQYF.

Regarding this clone: Germline is not matched at one junction end, which may reflect a read error. This chain links TRBV7-7 with TRBJ2-5; 7 bases are shared with TRBD1. This CDR3 comprises 14 residues. The V gene's germline CDR1 is SSHAT and CDR2 FNYEAQ (reference sequence). The CDR3 sequence: CASSSGQYQETQYF. The CDR3 DNA sequence: TGTGCTAGCAGCTCGGGACAGTACCAAGAGACCCAGTACTTC.

The chain carries TRBV28 and TRBJ2-2; D remains ambiguous. Germline-derived CDR1 and CDR2 are MDHEN and SYDVKM. The V end was cut by 2 bases, the J end by 4 bases, with 5 bases between. CDR3 length: 13 amino acids. CDR3 sequence reads: CASSLITTGELFF. CDR3 coding DNA: TGTGCCAGCAGTTTAATAACCACCGGGGAGCTGTTTTTT.

The gene calls are TRBV10-3 and TRBJ2-3; D is perhaps TRBD2 (6 bases). Germline CDR1 and CDR2: ENHRY and SYGVKD. The V end was cut by 6 bases, the J end by 4 bases, with 14 bases between. This CDR3 is built from 14 residues. The DNA for the CDR3 is TGTGCCATCAGGGGACTCTCAGGTCCAGATACGCAGTATTTT. This encodes CAIRGLSGPDTQYF.

The chain carries TRBV18 and TRBJ2-7, with TRBD2 identical over 7 bases. J lost 3 bases, V lost 0 bases, and 8 bases had no gene match. This CDR3 comprises 16 residues. Germline lookup yields CDR1 KGHSH and CDR2 LQKENI. In DNA, the CDR3 is TGTGCCAGCTCACCACCGTTTCCTAGCGGCAACTACGAGCAGTACTTC. It translates to CASSPPFPSGNYEQYF.

This clone was picked up one time. CDR3 nucleotides: TGTGCCAGCAGCTTACGTATCCAAAAGGGGAACACCATATATTTT. Protein sequence: CASSLRIQKGNTIYF. The chain joins TRBV7-2 to TRBJ1-3; D may be TRBD1 (5 bases). V was pared by 2 bases and J by 7 bases, with 15 bases between. Germline CDR1 reads SGHTA; CDR2 reads FQGNSA. CDR3 length: 15 residues.

V is TRBV4-1 and J is TRBJ1-4; 7 nucleotides agree with TRBD1. The germline gives CDR1 MGHRA, CDR2 YSYEKL. The CDR3 has 13 residues. The V gene end was trimmed by 0 bases and the J gene end by 10 bases; junction bases not matched to a gene: 2. The CDR3: CASSQERTGKLFF. In DNA form, the CDR3 reads TGCGCCAGCAGCCAAGAAAGGACAGGAAAACTGTTTTTT.

This chain joins TRBV5-1 and TRBJ2-7; TRBD2 aligns across 11 bases. Germline-derived CDR1 and CDR2 are SGHRS and YFSETQ. The CDR3 loop spans 17 amino acids. Trimming took 4 bases from V and 2 from J; bases not matched to a gene: 11. CDR3 region: CASSQGTSGRGAYEQYF. CDR3 DNA sequence: TGCGCCAGCAGCCAAGGTACTAGCGGGAGAGGGGCCTACGAGCAGTACTTC.

The chain combines TRBV6-1 with TRBJ2-7; TRBD1 agrees at 8 bases. This CDR3 spans 15 amino acids. Per the germline V gene, CDR1 is MNHNS and CDR2 is SASEGT. Losses at the gene ends were 2 bases for V and 2 bases for J; bases not matched to a gene: 5. The CDR3 here is CASSESPRGPYEQYF. CDR3 DNA: TGTGCCAGCAGTGAATCCCCCAGGGGGCCCTACGAGCAGTACTTC.

The chain links TRBV5-1 to TRBJ2-5, with D maybe TRBD2 (5 bases). The V gene's germline CDR1 is SGHRS and CDR2 YFSETQ. V was trimmed by 1 base and J by 7 bases, leaving 20 bases between them. The length of the CDR3 is 16 residues. In nucleotides, the CDR3 is TGCGCCAGCAGCTTGCTCGGGGTATCGGTCACGGGGACCCAGTACTTC. Protein product: CASSLLGVSVTGTQYF.

The chain carries TRBV4-1 and TRBJ1-4; possible D gene TRBD1, 5 bases. V shed 0 bases and J shed 1 base, with 21 bases lying between them. From germline, CDR1 is MGHRA and CDR2 YSYEKL. The CDR3 length is 20 residues. The CDR3 DNA reads TGCGCCAGCAGCCAAGATGGGGGGAAGGGGAGGATAAGAACTAATGAAAAACTGTTTTTT. Amino acid sequence: CASSQDGGKGRIRTNEKLFF.

This clone has a count of ten or more. The V and J genes are TRBV7-2 and TRBJ1-5, with 7 bases aligning to TRBD1. Germline CDR1 and CDR2: SGHTA and FQGNSA. This CDR3 is built from 13 residues. V dropped 0 bases and J dropped 7; count of bases not matched to a gene: 0. CDR3 DNA: TGTGCCAGCAGCTTAGCGGACAGGCAGCCCCAGCATTTT. Protein: CASSLADRQPQHF.

This chain connects TRBV6-5 to TRBJ1-1, with D possibly TRBD1 on 6 matching bases. The germline V and J ends were trimmed by 0 bases and 5 bases, with 13 bases remaining between them. The CDR3 covers 15 residues. The V gene's germline CDR1 is MNHEY and CDR2 SVGAGI. CDR3 residues: CASSYSPTGGTEAFF. DNA of the CDR3: TGTGCCAGCAGTTACTCCCCGACAGGTGGGACTGAAGCTTTCTTT.

The chain couples TRBV5-1 to TRBJ1-2; TRBD1 matches at 10 bases. V was clipped by 4 bases and J by 4 bases; unmatched bases: 10. This CDR3 is built from 16 residues. Per germline, CDR1 SGHRS and CDR2 YFSETQ. The CDR3 DNA reads TGCGCCAGCAGCAGGACCGGGACAGGGGTTGGCTATGGCTACACCTTC. This sequence encodes CASSRTGTGVGYGYTF.

The rearrangement joins TRBV2 to TRBJ2-5; D possibly corresponds to TRBD2 (5 bases). V was pared by 6 bases and J by 1 base, with 9 bases between. The CDR3 extends over 13 amino acids. Germline lookup yields CDR1 SNHLY and CDR2 FYNNEI. The CDR3 DNA is TGTGCCAGCAGCGCGGGCCTCCAAGAGACCCAGTACTTC. This translates into CASSAGLQETQYF.

This chain joins TRBV25-1 and TRBJ1-1; TRBD1 aligns across 8 bases. Germline V lookup: CDR1 MGHDK, CDR2 SYGVNS. The J segment lost 3 bases and the V segment lost 6 bases, leaving 9 bases of the junction unmatched. This CDR3 spans 15 amino acids. In DNA, the CDR3 is TGTGCCAGCAGCCTTTCAGGGGGCCTGTACACTGAAGCTTTCTTT. Translated, it gives CASSLSGGLYTEAFF.

V gene TRBV7-9 combines with J gene TRBJ2-1; D is uncertain. Germline values: CDR1 SEHNR, CDR2 FQNEAQ (reference sequence). The CDR3 totals 12 residues. The ends were cut back, 4 bases at V and 4 bases at J, with 5 bases in the middle. CDR3 in DNA: TGTGCCAGCAGCTCCGTATACAATGAGCAGTTCTTC. Its translation: CASSSVYNEQFF. Supplemented by reference TRBV7-9 and TRBJ2-1, the full variable domain reads DTGVSQNPRHKITKRGQNVTFRCDPISEHNRLYWYRQTLGQGPEFLTYFQNEAQLEKSRLLSDRFSAERPKGSFSTLEIQRTEQGDSAMYLCASSSVYNEQFFGPGTRLTVL.

The chain joins TRBV27 to TRBJ2-7; TRBD2 matches 9 bases. There are 14 residues in the CDR3. Germline lookup yields CDR1 MNHEY and CDR2 SMNVEV (reference sequence). Germline trimming cut 4 bases from V and 5 bases from J; bases unmatched to any gene: 6. The CDR3 protein is CASSSAGGLDEQYF. The CDR3 coding sequence is TGTGCCAGCAGTTCGGCGGGAGGGCTTGACGAGCAGTACTTC.

The chain carries TRBV5-1 and TRBJ2-5, with D perhaps TRBD2 (5 bases). CDR1 is SGHRS and CDR2 is YFSETQ in the germline V gene. The CDR3 totals 13 residues. The ends were cut back, 0 bases at V and 5 bases at J, with 8 bases in the middle. CDR3 amino acids: CASSLGSVETQYF. As DNA, the CDR3 is TGCGCCAGCAGCTTGGGTAGCGTGGAGACCCAGTACTTC.

This clone was detected a few times. The chain links TRBV7-2 to TRBJ2-6; the D gene is possibly TRBD1 (6 bases). This CDR3 comprises 18 residues. The germline gives CDR1 SGHTA, CDR2 FQGNSA. Trimming removed 3 bases at V and 4 bases at J, with 19 bases between. CDR3 in amino acids: CASSLSLTGTSGANVLTF. The CDR3 DNA reads TGTGCCAGCAGCTTGTCGTTAACCGGGACATCAGGGGCCAACGTCCTGACTTTC.